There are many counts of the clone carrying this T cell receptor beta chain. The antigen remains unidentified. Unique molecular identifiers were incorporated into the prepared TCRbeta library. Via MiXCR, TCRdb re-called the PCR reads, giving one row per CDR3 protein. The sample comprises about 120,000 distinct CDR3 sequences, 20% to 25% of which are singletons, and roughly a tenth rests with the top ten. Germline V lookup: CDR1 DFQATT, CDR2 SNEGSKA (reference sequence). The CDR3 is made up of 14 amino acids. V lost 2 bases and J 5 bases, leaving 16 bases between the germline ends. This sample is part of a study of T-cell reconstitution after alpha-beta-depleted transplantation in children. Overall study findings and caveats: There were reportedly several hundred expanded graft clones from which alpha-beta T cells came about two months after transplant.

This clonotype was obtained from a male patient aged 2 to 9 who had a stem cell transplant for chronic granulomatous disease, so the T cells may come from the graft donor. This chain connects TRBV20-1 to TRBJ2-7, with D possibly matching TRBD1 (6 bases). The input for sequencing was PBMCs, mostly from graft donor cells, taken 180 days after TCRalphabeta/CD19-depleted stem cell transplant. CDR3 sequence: CSARLYRVRNEQYF. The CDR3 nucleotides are TGCAGTGCTAGACTTTACAGGGTCCGGAACGAGCAGTACTTC.